The 4 T cell receptor beta chains presented below share a single source sample, sequenced in a study of blood T cells in healthy people across ages. Sample-barcoded 5' priming and a J-beta primer mix drove a second PCR of about 7 to 12 cycles. TCRdb reprocessed the 5' RACE reads via MiXCR and lists one record per CDR3 protein. The sample lists almost 800,000 distinct CDR3 sequences, more than 45% seen once, with about 20% in the top ten. The sample comprised blood. The receptors were gathered from a man between 25 and 39 years old in good health.

The chain recombines TRBV6-5 with TRBJ2-3, with no clear D. The CDR3 is 17 amino acids. With 0 bases removed from V and 0 bases from J, the gap between germline ends came to 13 bases. Germline V CDR1 and CDR2: MNHEY, SVGAGI. The CDR3 nucleotides are TGTGCCAGCAGTTACTCGGTCGCGCAGCCTAGCACAGATACGCAGTATTTT. Protein product: CASSYSVAQPSTDTQYF.

V and J are TRBV12-3 or TRBV12-4 and TRBJ2-5, with 9 nucleotides matching TRBD1. V shed 8 bases, J shed 5 bases, and the junction held 6 bases outside the gene matches. This CDR3 has 13 amino acids. CDR3 residues: CASQGTGYETQYF. In DNA, the CDR3 is TGTGCCAGCCAAGGGACAGGGTACGAGACCCAGTACTTC.

CDR3 residues: CASSFLTGNEQFF. The CDR3 DNA sequence: TGTGCCAGCAGCTTTTTGACCGGGAATGAGCAGTTCTTC. The rearrangement links TRBV7-3 to TRBJ2-1, with D unclear. CDR3 length: 13 amino acids. The V gene's germline CDR1 is SGHTA and CDR2 FQGTGA. V was shortened by 3 bases and J by 7 bases, with 10 bases between the two germline ends. Based on the CDR3 plus reference TRBV7-3 and TRBJ2-1, the full variable domain is GAGVSQTPSNKVTEKGKYVELRCDPISGHTALYWYRQSLGQGPEFLIYFQGTGAADDSGLPNDRFFAVRPEGSVSTLKIQRTERGDSAVYLCASSFLTGNEQFFGPGTRLTVL.

This clonotype was seen more than once but under ten times. This rearrangement joins TRBV6-5 to TRBJ1-2; 12 bases match TRBD1. The CDR3 contains 15 residues. Germline V gene lookup returns CDR1 MNHEY and CDR2 SVGAGI. Trimming took 5 bases from V and 7 from J; bases not matched to a gene: 8. The CDR3: CASSLRDRGLGGYTF. The CDR3 DNA reads TGTGCCAGCAGTCTCCGGGACAGGGGGCTTGGTGGCTACACCTTC.